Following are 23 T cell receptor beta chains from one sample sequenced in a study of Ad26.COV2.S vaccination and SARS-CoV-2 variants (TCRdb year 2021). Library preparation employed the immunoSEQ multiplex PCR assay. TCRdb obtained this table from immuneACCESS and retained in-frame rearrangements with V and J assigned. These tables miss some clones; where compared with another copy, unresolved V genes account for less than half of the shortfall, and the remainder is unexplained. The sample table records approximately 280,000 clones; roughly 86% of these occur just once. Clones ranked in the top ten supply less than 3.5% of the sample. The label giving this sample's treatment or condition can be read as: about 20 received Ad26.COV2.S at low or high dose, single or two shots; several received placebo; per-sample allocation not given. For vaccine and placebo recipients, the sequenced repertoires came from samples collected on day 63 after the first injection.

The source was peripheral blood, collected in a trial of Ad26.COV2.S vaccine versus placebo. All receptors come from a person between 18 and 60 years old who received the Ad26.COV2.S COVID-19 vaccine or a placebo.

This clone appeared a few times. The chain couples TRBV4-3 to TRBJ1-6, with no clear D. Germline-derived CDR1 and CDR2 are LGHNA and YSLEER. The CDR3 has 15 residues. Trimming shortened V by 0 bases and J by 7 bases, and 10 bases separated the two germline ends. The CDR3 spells CASSQDLTYNSPLHF. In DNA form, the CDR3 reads TGCGCCAGCAGCCAAGATTTGACTTACAATTCACCCCTCCACTTT.

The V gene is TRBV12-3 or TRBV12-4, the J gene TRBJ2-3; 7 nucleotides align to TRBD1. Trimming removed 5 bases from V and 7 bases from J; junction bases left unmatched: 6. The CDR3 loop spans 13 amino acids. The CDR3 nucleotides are TGTGCCAGCAGTCGACAGGGCTCGAATACGCAGTATTTT. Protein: CASSRQGSNTQYF.

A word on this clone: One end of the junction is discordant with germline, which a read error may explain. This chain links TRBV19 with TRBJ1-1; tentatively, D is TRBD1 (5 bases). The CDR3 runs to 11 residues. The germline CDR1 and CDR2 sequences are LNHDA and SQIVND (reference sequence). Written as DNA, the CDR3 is TGTGCCAGTAGTATGGGTCGGGGGTCGGACTTT. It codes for CASSMGRGSDF. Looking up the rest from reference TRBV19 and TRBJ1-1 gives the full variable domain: DGGITQSPKYLFRKEGQNVTLSCEQNLNHDAMYWYRQDPGQGLRLIYYSQIVNDFQKGDIAEGYSVSREKKESFPLTVTSAQKNPTAFYLCASSMGRGSDFGQGTRLTVV.

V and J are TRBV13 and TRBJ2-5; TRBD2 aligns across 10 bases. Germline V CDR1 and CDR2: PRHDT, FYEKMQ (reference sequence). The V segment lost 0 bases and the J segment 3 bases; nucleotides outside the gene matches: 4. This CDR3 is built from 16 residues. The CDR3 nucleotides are TGTGCCAGCAGCTTAGGGGCAGCGGGGGGGAAAGAGACCCAGTACTTC. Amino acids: CASSLGAAGGKETQYF.

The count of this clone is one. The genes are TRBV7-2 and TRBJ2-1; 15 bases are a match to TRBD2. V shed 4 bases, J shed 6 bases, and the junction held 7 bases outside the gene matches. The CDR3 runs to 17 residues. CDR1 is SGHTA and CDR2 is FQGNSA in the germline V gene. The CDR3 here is CASSWGLAGGRVNEQFF. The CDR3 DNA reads TGTGCCAGCAGCTGGGGACTAGCGGGGGGTAGGGTCAATGAGCAGTTCTTC.

CDR3 bases: TGTGCCAGCAGCCCCCTAGAGGGGATATACGAGCAGTACTTC. Protein product: CASSPLEGIYEQYF. The chain recombines TRBV7-2 with TRBJ2-7; D could derive from TRBD1 or TRBD2 (5 bases each). With 5 bases removed from V and 4 bases from J, the gap between germline ends came to 15 bases. The CDR3 runs 14 residues. The germline V gene encodes CDR1 SGHTA and CDR2 FQGNSA.

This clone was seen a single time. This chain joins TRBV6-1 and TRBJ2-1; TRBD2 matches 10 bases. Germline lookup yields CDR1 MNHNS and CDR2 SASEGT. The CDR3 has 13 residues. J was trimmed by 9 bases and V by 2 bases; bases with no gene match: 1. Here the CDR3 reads CASSESGRVEQFF. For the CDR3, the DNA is TGTGCCAGCAGTGAAAGCGGGAGGGTTGAGCAGTTCTTC.

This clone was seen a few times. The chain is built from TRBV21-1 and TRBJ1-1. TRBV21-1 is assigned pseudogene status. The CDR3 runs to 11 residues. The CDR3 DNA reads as TGTGCCAGCAGCAAACCCACTGAAGCTTTCTTT. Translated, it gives CASSKPTEAFF.

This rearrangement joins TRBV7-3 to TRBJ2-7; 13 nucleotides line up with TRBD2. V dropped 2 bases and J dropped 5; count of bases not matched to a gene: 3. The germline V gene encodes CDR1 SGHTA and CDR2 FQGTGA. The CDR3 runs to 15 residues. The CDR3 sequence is CASSLQLAGGNEQYF. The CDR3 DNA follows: TGTGCCAGCAGCTTACAACTAGCGGGGGGGAACGAGCAGTACTTC.

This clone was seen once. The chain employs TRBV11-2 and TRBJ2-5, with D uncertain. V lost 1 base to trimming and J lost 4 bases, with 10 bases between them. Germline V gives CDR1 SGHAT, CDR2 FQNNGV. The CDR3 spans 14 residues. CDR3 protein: CASSLGVRRETQYF. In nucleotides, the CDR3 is TGTGCCAGCAGCTTAGGGGTTCGGCGAGAGACCCAGTACTTC.

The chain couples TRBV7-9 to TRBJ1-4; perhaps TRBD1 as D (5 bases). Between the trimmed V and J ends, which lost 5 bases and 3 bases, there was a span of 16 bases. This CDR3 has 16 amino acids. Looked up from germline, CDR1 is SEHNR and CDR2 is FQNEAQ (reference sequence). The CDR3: CASSPIGGTANEKLFF. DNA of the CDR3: TGTGCCAGCAGCCCTATCGGGGGGACGGCTAATGAAAAACTGTTTTTT.

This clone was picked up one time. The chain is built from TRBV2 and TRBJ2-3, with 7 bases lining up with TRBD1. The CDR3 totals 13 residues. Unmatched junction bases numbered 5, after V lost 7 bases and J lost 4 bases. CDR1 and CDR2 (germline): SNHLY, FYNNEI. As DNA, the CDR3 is TGTGCCAGCAAGACAGGGAACGCAGATACGCAGTATTTT. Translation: CASKTGNADTQYF.

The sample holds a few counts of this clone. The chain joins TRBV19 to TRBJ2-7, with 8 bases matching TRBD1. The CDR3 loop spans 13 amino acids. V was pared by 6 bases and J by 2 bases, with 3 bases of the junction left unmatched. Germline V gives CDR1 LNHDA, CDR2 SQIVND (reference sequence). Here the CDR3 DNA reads TGTGCCAGTAGGCGACAGGGGACCTACGAGCAGTACTTC. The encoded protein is CASRRQGTYEQYF.

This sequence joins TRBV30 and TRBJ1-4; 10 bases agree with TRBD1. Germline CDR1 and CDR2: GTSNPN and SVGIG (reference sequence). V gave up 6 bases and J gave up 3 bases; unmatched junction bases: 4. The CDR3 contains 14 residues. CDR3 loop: CACRTGGPNEKLFF. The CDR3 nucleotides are TGTGCCTGTCGGACAGGGGGGCCTAATGAAAAACTGTTTTTT. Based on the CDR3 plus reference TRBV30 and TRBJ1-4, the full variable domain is SQTIHQWPATLVQPVGSPLSLECTVEGTSNPNLYWYRQAAGRGLQLLFYSVGIGQISSEVPQNLSASRPQDRQFILSSKKLLLSDSGFYLCACRTGGPNEKLFFGSGTQLSVL.

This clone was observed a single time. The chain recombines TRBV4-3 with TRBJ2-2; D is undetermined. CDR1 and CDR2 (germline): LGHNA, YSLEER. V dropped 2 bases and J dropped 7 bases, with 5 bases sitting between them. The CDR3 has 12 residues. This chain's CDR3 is CASSQLSGELFF. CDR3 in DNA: TGCGCCAGCAGCCAACTTAGCGGGGAGCTGTTTTTT.

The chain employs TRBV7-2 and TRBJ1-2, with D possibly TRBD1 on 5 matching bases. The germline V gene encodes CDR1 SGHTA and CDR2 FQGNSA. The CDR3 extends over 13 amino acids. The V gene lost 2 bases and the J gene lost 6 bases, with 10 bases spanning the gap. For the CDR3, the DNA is TGTGCCAGCAGCTTAAAAGGGGTAAATGGCTACACCTTC. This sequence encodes CASSLKGVNGYTF. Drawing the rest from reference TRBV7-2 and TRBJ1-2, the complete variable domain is GAGVSQSPSNKVTEKGKDVELRCDPISGHTALYWYRQSLGQGLEFLIYFQGNSAPDKSGLPSDRFSAERTGGSVSTLTIQRTQQEDSAVYLCASSLKGVNGYTFGSGTRLTVV.

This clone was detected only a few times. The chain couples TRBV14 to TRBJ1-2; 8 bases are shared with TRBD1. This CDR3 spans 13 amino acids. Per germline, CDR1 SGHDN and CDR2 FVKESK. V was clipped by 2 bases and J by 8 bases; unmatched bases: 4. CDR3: CASSQTGGEGYTF. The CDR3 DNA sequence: TGTGCCAGCAGCCAAACAGGGGGAGAAGGCTACACCTTC.

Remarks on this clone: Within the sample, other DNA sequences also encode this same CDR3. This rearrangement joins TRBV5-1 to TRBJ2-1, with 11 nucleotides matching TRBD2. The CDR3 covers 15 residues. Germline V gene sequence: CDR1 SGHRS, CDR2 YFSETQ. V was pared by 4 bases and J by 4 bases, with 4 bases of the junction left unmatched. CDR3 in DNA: TGCGCCAGCAGCCCCGGGACTAGCGGATACAATGAGCAGTTCTTC. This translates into CASSPGTSGYNEQFF.

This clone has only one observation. CDR3 region: CATSDPSGAGGSTDTQYF. CDR3 DNA: TGTGCCACCAGTGACCCGTCAGGAGCGGGAGGGAGCACAGATACGCAGTATTTT. The J gene is TRBJ2-3, the V gene TRBV24-1; 10 positions match TRBD2. This CDR3 spans 18 amino acids. Trimming at V came to 4 bases and at J to 0 bases, leaving 9 bases not matched to a gene. Germline V CDR1 and CDR2: KGHDR, SFDVKD.

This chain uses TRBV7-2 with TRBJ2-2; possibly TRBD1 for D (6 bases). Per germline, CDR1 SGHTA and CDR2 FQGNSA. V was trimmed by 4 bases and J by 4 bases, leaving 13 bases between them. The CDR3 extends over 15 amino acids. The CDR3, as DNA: TGTGCCAGCAGCTCGGGACACCCAACCACCGGGGAGCTGTTTTTT. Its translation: CASSSGHPTTGELFF.

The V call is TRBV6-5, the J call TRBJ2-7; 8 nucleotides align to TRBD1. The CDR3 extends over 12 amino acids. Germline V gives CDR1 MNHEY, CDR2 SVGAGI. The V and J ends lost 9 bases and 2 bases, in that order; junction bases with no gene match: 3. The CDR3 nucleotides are TGTGCCAGTGGACAGGGTACCTACGAGCAGTACTTC. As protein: CASGQGTYEQYF.

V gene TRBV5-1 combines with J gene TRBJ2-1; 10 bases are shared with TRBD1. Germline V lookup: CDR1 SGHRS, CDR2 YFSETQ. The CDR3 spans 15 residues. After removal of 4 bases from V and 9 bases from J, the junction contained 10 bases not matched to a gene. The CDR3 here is CASSGRTGGGGEQFF. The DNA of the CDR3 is TGCGCCAGCAGCGGAAGGACAGGGGGTGGAGGTGAGCAGTTCTTC.

The CDR3 loop reads CASTIQETQYF. In DNA, the CDR3 is TGCGCCAGCACCATCCAAGAGACCCAGTACTTC. The gene calls are TRBV10-1 and TRBJ2-5; D gene ambiguous. This CDR3 has 11 amino acids. V was shortened by 7 bases and J by 1 base, with 4 bases between the two germline ends. In germline, CDR1 is WNHNN, CDR2 SYGVQD (reference sequence).